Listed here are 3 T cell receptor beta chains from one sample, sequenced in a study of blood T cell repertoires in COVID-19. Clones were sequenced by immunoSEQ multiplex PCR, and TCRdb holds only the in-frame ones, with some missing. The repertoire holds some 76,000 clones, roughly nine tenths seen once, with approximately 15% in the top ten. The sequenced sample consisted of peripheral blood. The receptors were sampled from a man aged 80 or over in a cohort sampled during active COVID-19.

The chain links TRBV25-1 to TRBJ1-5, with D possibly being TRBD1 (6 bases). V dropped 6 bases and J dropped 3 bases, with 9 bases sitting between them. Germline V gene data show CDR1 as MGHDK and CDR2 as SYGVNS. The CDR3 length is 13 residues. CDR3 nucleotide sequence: TGTGCCAGCAGCAGGGGTATCAATCAGCCCCAGCATTTT. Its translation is CASSRGINQPQHF.

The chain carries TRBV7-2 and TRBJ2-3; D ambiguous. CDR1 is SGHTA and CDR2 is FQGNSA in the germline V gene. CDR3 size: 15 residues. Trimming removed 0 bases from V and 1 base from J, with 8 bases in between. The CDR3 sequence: CASSLAAGRTDTQYF. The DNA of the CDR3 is TGTGCCAGCAGCTTAGCGGCAGGCCGCACAGATACGCAGTATTTT.

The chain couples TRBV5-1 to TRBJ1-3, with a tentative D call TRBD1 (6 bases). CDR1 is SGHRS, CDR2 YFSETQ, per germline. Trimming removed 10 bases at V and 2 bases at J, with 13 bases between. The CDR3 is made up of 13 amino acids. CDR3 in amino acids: CASKGGAGNTIYF. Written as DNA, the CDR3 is TGCGCCTCAAAAGGGGGAGCTGGAAACACCATATATTTT.